Detailed here is one TCR beta chain. This clonotype was recorded a few times. No cognate antigen has been identified for it. One base away there is no much larger clone; base qualities are not given. This sample was taken from a study of T cells in Graves' hyperthyroidism and ophthalmopathy (dated by TCRdb to about 2019). Regarding the complete study: Peripheral blood was sampled at the time of initial diagnosis, prior to any treatment. To identify TCR V-J signatures that set the groups apart, the researchers used a discovery cohort of 100 patients, made up of roughly 45 with Graves' ophthalmopathy and some 55 with stable Graves' hyperthyroidism. An independent validation cohort of under 20 hyperthyroidism patients and approximately 16 patients who later progressed to ophthalmopathy tested prospective prediction of ophthalmopathy. The 100 discovery patients were randomly split 7:3 into training and test sets. The study also compared thyroid tissue and blood T-cell repertoires from several Graves' hyperthyroidism patients. Once sampling was done, hyperthyroidism patients were given methimazole at a starting dose of 30 mg daily, whereas ophthalmopathy patients were given high-dose intravenous methylprednisolone. The paper describes TCR Vbeta CDR3 sequencing of about 140 peripheral blood samples, made up of under 50 ophthalmopathy patients, around 78 hyperthyroidism patients and some 17 progressor patients. What the authors observed across the whole study: Sample size was not statistically predetermined, and investigators were not blinded to group allocation. A 13 V-J signature model separated ophthalmopathy from stable hyperthyroidism, with 87.88% sensitivity and 81.08% specificity in cross-validation and 80%/75% in testing. Most expanded thyroid clonotypes (frequency above 0.001) were also found in blood, which suggests that blood repertoires may mirror thyroid immune responses. In validation, progression to ophthalmopathy was predicted by the model with approximately 67% sensitivity and 72% to 80% specificity, a median of roughly 6 months before onset.

V and J lose 0 bases and 4 bases, and a span of 7 bases separates them. The germline V gene (reference sequence) sets CDR1 to DFQATT and CDR2 to SNEGSKA. The CDR3 measures 12 amino acids from cysteine to phenylalanine. This entry keeps only the CDR3 DNA: 36 bases, framed from base 1. TCR beta CDR3 regions were amplified from RNA transcripts. A first-round RT-PCR of the TCR CDR3 used the HTBI primer set with the Qiagen OneStep RT-PCR kit. A second multiplex PCR round built the libraries, followed by size selection and purification. The libraries were sequenced on an Illumina HiSeq2000 using paired-end 100 bp reads. In the original analysis: SOAPnuke was used to process the raw data, throwing out any read that contained adapters or uncalled bases, had a mean Phred below 15, or lacked an exact constant-primer or identifier match. COPE v1.2.5 was used to merge the high-quality paired reads, and each unique nucleotide sequence was defined as a clonotype. MiTCR v1.1 was used to align the clonotypes against IMGT TRBV, TRBD and TRBJ reference segments. Only V-J combinations with frequency above 0.0001, covering about 99% of repertoires, were analysed. The TCS score was defined as the ratio of F50 (clonal expansion) to E x V (chaos), calculated using BLOSUM62-based TCRdist between CDR3 peptides within each V-J. Welch's t-statistics and random forest reduced 500 to 550 V-J features to 13, which were used in a naive Bayes classifier (R e1071). The public sequencing data were trimmed at Q25 with fastp and processed into clonotypes with MiXCR by TCRdb, which kept only in-frame beta chains. For every CDR3 protein sequence, its rows merge into one entry that carries the most common genes and DNA. The V and J calls and clone size are TCRdb's, not the authors'. The sample yields under 800,000 distinct CDR3 sequences; around 15% were counted once. The top ten clones comprise more than 8.5% of the sample.

Graves' hyperthyroidism was defined as stable when no progression to ophthalmopathy occurred over 18 months of follow-up. Hyperthyroidism patients were aged 18 to 65 years and newly diagnosed, with disease duration of less than 2 months. Exclusion was applied to patients with uncontrolled infections, other autoimmune diseases, pregnancy or lactation. Diagnoses were established on the basis of clinical symptoms, serum thyroxine and TRAb, thyroid ultrasound, and orbital computed tomography. PBMCs were isolated from around 10 ml of fresh peripheral blood by Ficoll-Paque density gradient centrifugation. Total RNA was extracted with Trizol reagent, and quality was checked on an Agilent 2100 Bioanalyzer.

The sequenced sample was blood. This clonotype was sampled from a woman between 18 and 29 years old with Graves' hyperthyroidism. Recombination linked TRBV20-1 to TRBJ2-7; the D gene lacks a confident call. The DNA sequence is given as TGCAGTGCTAGAGATCGCGGTTACGAGCAGTACTTC. Its translation reads: CSARDRGYEQYF.